Presented here are 26 T cell receptor beta chains from one specimen sequenced in a study of OX40 agonist ivuxolimab in advanced cancers. Sequencing was performed with immunoSEQ multiplex PCR; in TCRdb, only in-frame clones are kept and a portion is missing. Seen here are 95,000 to 110,000 clones, around 93% observed once, and the top ten hold 1% to 1.5%. The specimen comprised CD4+ or CD8+ T cells sorted from blood, sampled in a trial of the OX40 agonist ivuxolimab. Receptor source: an adult with an advanced solid tumor such as melanoma, head and neck, liver or kidney cancer.

This sequence joins TRBV19 and TRBJ2-7; TRBD1 aligns across 8 bases. Germline V gene data show CDR1 as LNHDA and CDR2 as SQIVND (reference sequence). This CDR3 is 16 amino acids long. Losses at the gene ends were 4 bases for V and 0 bases for J; bases not matched to a gene: 8. For the CDR3, the DNA is TGTGCCAGTAGTACCAGGGACAGGACTTACTCCTACGAGCAGTACTTC. Protein: CASSTRDRTYSYEQYF.

CDR3 region: CASGPGTRPYNEQFF. The CDR3 DNA reads as TGTGCCAGCGGGCCCGGGACTAGACCCTACAATGAGCAGTTCTTC. The gene calls are TRBV9 and TRBJ2-1; 8 positions match TRBD2. The CDR3 has 15 amino acids. Trimming at V came to 7 bases and at J to 2 bases, leaving 8 bases not matched to a gene. Germline values: CDR1 SGDLS, CDR2 YYNGEE.

The chain is built from TRBV5-6 and TRBJ2-1, with 9 bases that match TRBD1. V trimming: 0 bases; J trimming: 2 bases; junction bases outside the gene matches: 6. The CDR3 is 17 residues long. The V gene's germline CDR1 is SGHDT and CDR2 YYEEEE. DNA for the CDR3: TGTGCCAGCAGCTTGGAGGTTGGGGACAGGGCCTACAATGAGCAGTTCTTC. It codes for CASSLEVGDRAYNEQFF.

The genes are TRBV27 and TRBJ1-6, with a tentative D call TRBD1 (6 bases). This CDR3 comprises 15 residues. Germline V lookup: CDR1 MNHEY, CDR2 SMNVEV (reference sequence). V was pared by 5 bases and J by 7 bases, with 15 bases between. CDR3 in amino acids: CASSTGTPENSPLHF. CDR3 nucleotides: TGTGCCAGCAGTACCGGGACACCGGAGAATTCACCCCTCCACTTT.

V and J are TRBV5-1 and TRBJ1-1; possibly TRBD1 for D (5 bases). Per the germline V gene, CDR1 is SGHRS and CDR2 is YFSETQ. The CDR3 runs 14 residues. V dropped 4 bases and J dropped 0 bases, with 10 bases sitting between them. CDR3 DNA: TGCGCCAGCAGCCTGGGGGGTTTGAACACTGAAGCTTTCTTT. Its translation is CASSLGGLNTEAFF.

The chain employs TRBV5-1 and TRBJ2-2; the D gene could be TRBD1 or TRBD2 (5 bases each). This CDR3 is 16 amino acids long. The germline gives CDR1 SGHRS, CDR2 YFSETQ. Trimming pared 6 bases from V and 3 bases from J, leaving 18 bases between. CDR3: CASTAGASLHTGELFF. CDR3 nucleotide sequence: TGCGCCAGCACCGCCGGGGCTAGCTTACACACCGGGGAGCTGTTTTTT.

J is TRBJ1-1 and V is TRBV6-5, with TRBD1 identical over 7 bases. Germline values: CDR1 MNHEY, CDR2 SVGAGI. The CDR3 is 15 amino acids. V was pared by 5 bases and J by 0 bases, with 6 bases of the junction left unmatched. The CDR3 DNA sequence: TGTGCCAGCAGTCCTACAGGGGACTTGAACACTGAAGCTTTCTTT. This encodes CASSPTGDLNTEAFF.

The gene calls are TRBV28 and TRBJ1-5; tentatively, D is TRBD1 (5 bases). The V end was cut by 4 bases, the J end by 4 bases, with 17 bases between. Germline values: CDR1 MDHEN, CDR2 SYDVKM. The CDR3 has 16 amino acids. In nucleotides, the CDR3 is TGTGCCAGCAGTTCCCAGGCACCGGGACGAAATCAGCCCCAGCATTTT. It yields the protein CASSSQAPGRNQPQHF.

Only one count was recorded for this clone. Other DNA variants within this sample encode the same CDR3. The CDR3: CASSLNTGELFF. The CDR3 DNA reads as TGCGCCAGCAGCTTAAACACCGGGGAGCTGTTTTTT. The chain has TRBV5-1 and TRBJ2-2; no firm D call. Germline CDR1 and CDR2: SGHRS and YFSETQ. CDR3 length: 12 amino acids. V lost 2 bases to trimming and J lost 2 bases, with 1 base between them.

The V and J genes are TRBV28 and TRBJ2-3, with 7 bases that match TRBD1. Germline trimming cut 3 bases from V and 2 bases from J; bases unmatched to any gene: 5. Germline V gene data show CDR1 as MDHEN and CDR2 as SYDVKM. The length of the CDR3 is 15 residues. The CDR3 nucleotides are TGTGCCAGCAGTTTGTCCGACAGGGACACAGATACGCAGTATTTT. Translated: CASSLSDRDTDTQYF. The full variable domain, completed using reference TRBV28 and TRBJ2-3, is DVKVTQSSRYLVKRTGEKVFLECVQDMDHENMFWYRQDPGLGLRLIYFSYDVKMKEKGDIPEGYSVSREKKERFSLILESASTNQTSMYLCASSLSDRDTDTQYFGPGTRLTVL.

The chain combines TRBV6-5 with TRBJ1-1; D is ambiguous. The germline gives CDR1 MNHEY, CDR2 SVGAGI. The V end lost 2 bases, the J end lost 4 bases, and 14 bases lay between the germline ends. This CDR3 contains 15 residues. CDR3 nucleotides: TGTGCCAGCAGTTACCGGTTTGGGGTATTCACTGAAGCTTTCTTT. It yields the protein CASSYRFGVFTEAFF.

The chain links TRBV9 to TRBJ2-7; D perhaps matches TRBD2 (5 bases). The germline V and J ends were trimmed by 2 bases and 0 bases, with 12 bases remaining between them. CDR1 is SGDLS, CDR2 YYNGEE, per germline. The CDR3 loop spans 15 amino acids. For the CDR3, the DNA is TGTGCCAGCAGCGTTGGACTCCTAAGCTCCTACGAGCAGTACTTC. It encodes CASSVGLLSSYEQYF.

The chain recombines TRBV27 with TRBJ2-5; TRBD1 might be the D (6 bases). The CDR3 sequence is 14 residues long. Trimming cost V 5 bases and J 5 bases, with 15 bases left between them. Germline values: CDR1 MNHEY, CDR2 SMNVEV (reference sequence). Here the CDR3 DNA reads TGTGCCAGCAGTGGGATAGGGACATCTGAGACCCAGTACTTC. Protein sequence: CASSGIGTSETQYF.

The chain joins TRBV2 to TRBJ2-5, with TRBD1 matching 8 bases. This CDR3 is 15 amino acids long. J was trimmed by 7 bases and V by 7 bases; bases with no gene match: 14. Germline V gene sequence: CDR1 SNHLY, CDR2 FYNNEI. The CDR3 DNA sequence: TGTGCCAGCAAGAGAGGGACAGGTGCTATGGGGACCCAGTACTTC. Protein sequence: CASKRGTGAMGTQYF.

J is TRBJ1-3 and V is TRBV11-2; unclear D gene. The CDR3 contains 14 residues. The germline gives CDR1 SGHAT, CDR2 FQNNGV. V lost 6 bases to trimming and J lost 0 bases, with 9 bases between them. The CDR3 DNA reads TGTGCCAGCAGTGAACACTACTCTGGAAACACCATATATTTT. This codes for CASSEHYSGNTIYF.

The CDR3 coding sequence is TGTGCCAGCAGTGGGGGACCGCGCAATCAGCCCCAGCATTTT. Encoded protein: CASSGGPRNQPQHF. V usage is TRBV6-5 and J usage is TRBJ1-5; maybe TRBD1 (5 bases). Germline-derived CDR1 and CDR2 are MNHEY and SVGAGI. Trimming removed 5 bases from V and 2 bases from J, with 10 bases in between. This CDR3 has 14 amino acids.

The chain combines TRBV9 with TRBJ2-1; D might be TRBD1 or TRBD2, each matching 5 bases. This CDR3 has 18 amino acids. Germline CDR1 SGDLS, CDR2 YYNGEE. V shed 1 base and J shed 0 bases, with 17 bases lying between them. In DNA form, the CDR3 reads TGTGCCAGCAGCGTAAGGCCCACAGGACTCGACTCCTACAATGAGCAGTTCTTC. Residues: CASSVRPTGLDSYNEQFF.

J is TRBJ2-5 and V is TRBV28; no reliable D call. Trimming shortened V by 7 bases and J by 1 base, and 16 bases separated the two germline ends. From germline, CDR1 is MDHEN and CDR2 SYDVKM. This CDR3 is built from 15 residues. The CDR3 loop is CASTESRRAQETQYF. The CDR3 DNA reads as TGTGCCAGCACCGAATCCCGACGAGCCCAAGAGACCCAGTACTTC.

The chain uses TRBV9 and TRBJ1-1, with D unclear. The CDR3 covers 14 residues. Germline V gives CDR1 SGDLS, CDR2 YYNGEE. V was pared by 0 bases and J by 2 bases, with 8 bases between. The CDR3 coding sequence is TGTGCCAGCAGCGTAGGCAACACTAACACTGAAGCTTTCTTT. It encodes CASSVGNTNTEAFF.

V usage is TRBV11-2 and J usage is TRBJ1-2; D may be TRBD1 (6 bases). The germline V gene encodes CDR1 SGHAT and CDR2 FQNNGV. Trimming removed 3 bases from V and 4 bases from J, with 9 bases in between. There are 13 residues in the CDR3. In DNA, the CDR3 is TGTGCCAGCAGCTTGGGGGGGGCCTATGGCTACACCTTC. This translates into CASSLGGAYGYTF.

The genes are TRBV7-9 and TRBJ2-5, with a weak D call TRBD2 (6 bases). This CDR3 contains 15 residues. V was trimmed by 1 base and J by 2 bases, leaving 11 bases between them. Germline CDR1 SEHNR, CDR2 FQNEAQ (reference sequence). The CDR3 spells CASSLGPGRQETQYF. CDR3 coding DNA: TGTGCCAGCAGCTTAGGTCCGGGGAGGCAAGAGACCCAGTACTTC.

The genes are TRBV7-8 and TRBJ1-4, with TRBD1 matching 7 bases. CDR3 size: 14 residues. Germline values: CDR1 SGHVS, CDR2 FQNEAQ. V was clipped by 6 bases and J by 8 bases; unmatched bases: 9. The CDR3 reads CASRVRDRAEKLFF. The CDR3 coding sequence is TGTGCCAGCAGAGTCCGGGACAGAGCAGAAAAACTGTTTTTT.

The chain recombines TRBV6-1 with TRBJ2-1; tentative D call: TRBD1 (6 bases). The germline V gene has CDR1 MNHNS and CDR2 SASEGT. This CDR3 has 13 amino acids. V was pared by 7 bases and J by 3 bases, with 10 bases between. As DNA, the CDR3 is TGTGCCAGCACAAGGGGGTACTACAATGAGCAGTTCTTC. This codes for CASTRGYYNEQFF.

This chain links TRBV5-1 with TRBJ2-5, with 9 bases aligning to TRBD2. The J segment lost 4 bases and the V segment lost 5 bases, leaving 12 bases of the junction unmatched. CDR3 length equals 16 residues. Germline CDR1 is SGHRS and CDR2 is YFSETQ. CDR3 bases: TGCGCCAGCAGTAAAGATAGCGGGAGTATAATAGAGACCCAGTACTTC. Protein product: CASSKDSGSIIETQYF.

Here the CDR3 DNA reads TGTGCCAGCTCCAGTCCAGGGCCCCAAGAGACCCAGTACTTC. Amino acid sequence: CASSSPGPQETQYF. The V call is TRBV5-4, the J call TRBJ2-5, with D maybe TRBD1 (5 bases). CDR1 SGHNT and CDR2 YYREEE come from the germline V gene (reference sequence). Between the trimmed V and J ends, which lost 7 bases and 1 base, there was a span of 14 bases. The CDR3 is 14 residues long.

This clone was found once. The chain links TRBV7-3 to TRBJ2-3; D is unclear. This CDR3 is built from 15 residues. The V gene's germline CDR1 is SGHTA and CDR2 FQGTGA. V gave up 1 base and J gave up 2 bases, with 10 bases separating them. The chain's CDR3 is CASSLSLTNTDTQYF. CDR3 DNA sequence: TGTGCCAGCAGCTTAAGTCTAACCAACACAGATACGCAGTATTTT.